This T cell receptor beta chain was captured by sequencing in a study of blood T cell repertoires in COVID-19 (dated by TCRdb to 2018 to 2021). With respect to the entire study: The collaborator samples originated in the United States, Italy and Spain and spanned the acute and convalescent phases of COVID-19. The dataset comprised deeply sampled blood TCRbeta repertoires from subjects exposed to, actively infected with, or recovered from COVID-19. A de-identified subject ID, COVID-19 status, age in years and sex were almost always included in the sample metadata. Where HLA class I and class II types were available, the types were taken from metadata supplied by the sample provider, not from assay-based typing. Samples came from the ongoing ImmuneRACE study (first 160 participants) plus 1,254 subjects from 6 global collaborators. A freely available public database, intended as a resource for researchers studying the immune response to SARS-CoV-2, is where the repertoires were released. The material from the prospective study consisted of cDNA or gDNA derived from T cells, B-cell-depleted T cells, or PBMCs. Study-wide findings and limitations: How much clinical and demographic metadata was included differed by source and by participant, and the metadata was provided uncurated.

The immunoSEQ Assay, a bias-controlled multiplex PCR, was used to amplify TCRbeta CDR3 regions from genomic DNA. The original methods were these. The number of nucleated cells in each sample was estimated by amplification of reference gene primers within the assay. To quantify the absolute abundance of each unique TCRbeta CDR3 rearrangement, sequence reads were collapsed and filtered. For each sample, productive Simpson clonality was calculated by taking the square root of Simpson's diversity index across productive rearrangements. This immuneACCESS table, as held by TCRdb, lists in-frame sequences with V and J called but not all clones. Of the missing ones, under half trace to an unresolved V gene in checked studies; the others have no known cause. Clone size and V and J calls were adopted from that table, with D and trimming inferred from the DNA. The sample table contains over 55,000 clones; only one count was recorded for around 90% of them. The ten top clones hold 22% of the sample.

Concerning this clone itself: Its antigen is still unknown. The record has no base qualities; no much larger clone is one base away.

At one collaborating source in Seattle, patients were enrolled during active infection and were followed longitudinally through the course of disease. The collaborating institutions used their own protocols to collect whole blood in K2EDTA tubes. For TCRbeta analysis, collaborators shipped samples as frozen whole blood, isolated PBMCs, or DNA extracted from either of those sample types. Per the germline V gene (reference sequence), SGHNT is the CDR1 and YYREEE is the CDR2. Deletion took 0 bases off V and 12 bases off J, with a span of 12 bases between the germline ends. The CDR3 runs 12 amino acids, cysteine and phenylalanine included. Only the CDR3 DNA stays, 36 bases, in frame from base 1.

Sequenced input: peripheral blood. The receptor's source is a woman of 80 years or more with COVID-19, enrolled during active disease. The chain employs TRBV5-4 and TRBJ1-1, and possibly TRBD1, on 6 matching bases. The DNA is TGTGCCAGCAGCTTGGACAGGGAGAAAACTTTCTTT. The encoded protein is CASSLDREKTFF.